The 18 T cell receptor beta chains reported below all come from one sample, sequenced in a study of T cell responses to AZD1222 COVID-19 vaccine. Assay used: immunoSEQ multiplex PCR; TCRdb lists only in-frame clones, some missing. The data contain tens of thousands of clones, 75% to 90% of them singletons. This material consisted of peripheral blood, taken 28 days after the second AZD1222 dose. All receptors come from an adult who received the AZD1222 COVID-19 vaccine.

The chain joins TRBV5-1 to TRBJ1-5, with D unresolved. The CDR3 contains 14 residues. V gave up 3 bases and J gave up 0 bases, with 7 bases separating them. Germline lookup yields CDR1 SGHRS and CDR2 YFSETQ. CDR3 region: CASSYSHSNQPQHF. CDR3 nucleotide sequence: TGCGCCAGCAGCTACTCACATAGCAATCAGCCCCAGCATTTT.

V and J are TRBV5-8 and TRBJ2-7, with D possibly being TRBD1 (6 bases). Trimming took 9 bases from V and 3 from J, leaving 19 bases between them. The germline CDR1 and CDR2 sequences are SGHTS and YDEGEE. The CDR3 totals 14 residues. The CDR3, as DNA: TGTGCCACCCTGGAAGGGGGTCTCCACTACGAGCAGTACTTC. Its translation: CATLEGGLHYEQYF.

V is TRBV11-3 and J is TRBJ2-2; a possible D gene is TRBD1 (6 bases). V dropped 6 bases and J dropped 4 bases, with 9 bases sitting between them. Germline CDR1 and CDR2: SGHNT and YENEEA. This CDR3 comprises 13 residues. In DNA form, the CDR3 reads TGTGCCAGCAGTTCCAGGGGCACCGGGGAGCTGTTTTTT. This encodes CASSSRGTGELFF.

The chain has TRBV27 and TRBJ2-6, with unresolved D. Germline V gene lookup returns CDR1 MNHEY and CDR2 SMNVEV (reference sequence). This CDR3 has 15 amino acids. V shed 0 bases and J shed 2 bases, with 5 bases lying between them. The DNA of the CDR3 is TGTGCCAGCAGTTTATCATGGGCTGGGGCCAACGTCCTGACTTTC. Its protein is CASSLSWAGANVLTF.

The chain has TRBV14 and TRBJ1-1, with a weak D call TRBD1 (5 bases). From germline, CDR1 is SGHDN and CDR2 FVKESK. The V gene lost 2 bases and the J gene lost 1 base, with 5 bases spanning the gap. The CDR3 loop spans 13 amino acids. Here the CDR3 DNA reads TGTGCCAGCAGCCAACAGGGGAACACTGAAGCTTTCTTT. This translates into CASSQQGNTEAFF.

The chain uses TRBV2 and TRBJ1-5; TRBD1 is a possible D gene (5 bases). Trimming took off 6 bases at V and 1 base at J, with 10 bases between the two ends. The CDR3 runs to 14 residues. Germline CDR1 reads SNHLY; CDR2 reads FYNNEI. For the CDR3, the DNA is TGTGCCAGCAGGACAGTTAACAGCAATCAGCCCCAGCATTTT. Amino acid sequence: CASRTVNSNQPQHF.

This rearrangement joins TRBV7-9 to TRBJ1-1; D perhaps matches TRBD1 (5 bases). CDR1 is SEHNR, CDR2 FQNEAQ, per germline (reference sequence). Trimming left V 8 bases short and J 5 bases short, with 18 bases between. CDR3 length: 14 residues. The CDR3 loop reads CASSRVWEGTEAFF. The CDR3 region has the DNA TGTGCCAGCTCCAGGGTTTGGGAGGGAACTGAAGCTTTCTTT.

The genes are TRBV28 and TRBJ2-7, with D perhaps given as TRBD1 or TRBD2 (5 bases each). This CDR3 spans 13 amino acids. From germline, CDR1 is MDHEN and CDR2 SYDVKM. Trimming cost V 2 bases and J 2 bases, with 7 bases left between them. The CDR3 DNA reads as TGTGCCAGCAGTTTACCGGGACCCTACGAGCAGTACTTC. Translated: CASSLPGPYEQYF.

The rearrangement joins TRBV6-5 to TRBJ1-5; TRBD1 is a possible D gene (5 bases). The CDR3 is 15 residues long. The germline V and J ends were trimmed by 11 bases and 0 bases, with 17 bases remaining between them. Germline values: CDR1 MNHEY, CDR2 SVGAGI. The CDR3 protein is CALHPQGISNQPQHF. In DNA, the CDR3 is TGTGCCCTTCATCCCCAGGGAATTAGCAATCAGCCCCAGCATTTT.

The chain has TRBV2 and TRBJ2-1, with a weak D call TRBD1 (6 bases). This CDR3 is built from 14 residues. Germline CDR1 and CDR2: SNHLY and FYNNEI. V dropped 4 bases and J dropped 9 bases, with 16 bases sitting between them. The CDR3 spells CASSGARTDGEQFF. The CDR3 bases are TGTGCCAGCAGTGGGGCCCGGACAGACGGTGAGCAGTTCTTC.

The chain carries TRBV27 and TRBJ1-2; D unresolved. The CDR3 covers 15 residues. The germline V gene has CDR1 MNHEY and CDR2 SMNVEV (reference sequence). V was pared by 5 bases and J by 1 base, with 14 bases between. CDR3 sequence: CASSPNGQRNYGYTF. The DNA of the CDR3 is TGTGCCAGCAGTCCCAACGGGCAGCGTAACTATGGCTACACCTTC.

The V and J genes are TRBV6-5 and TRBJ1-1, with TRBD1 matching over 8 bases. Germline V lookup: CDR1 MNHEY, CDR2 SVGAGI. This CDR3 has 14 residues. J was trimmed by 5 bases and V by 6 bases; bases with no gene match: 8. Here the CDR3 reads CASRKSGGLTEAFF. The DNA of the CDR3 is TGTGCCAGCAGGAAATCAGGGGGCTTGACTGAAGCTTTCTTT.

This sequence joins TRBV21-1 and TRBJ2-7. TRBV21-1 is listed as a pseudogene. The CDR3 covers 12 residues. Here the CDR3 reads CASSKWGDEQYF. The CDR3 nucleotides are TGTGCCAGCAGCAAATGGGGTGACGAGCAGTACTTC.

The CDR3 reads CASSSPSPGGPQETQYF. The CDR3 coding sequence is TGTGCCAGCTCCTCCCCTTCCCCAGGGGGCCCTCAAGAGACCCAGTACTTC. The V call is TRBV9, the J call TRBJ2-5; TRBD1 agrees at 8 bases. The V segment lost 7 bases and the J segment 2 bases; nucleotides outside the gene matches: 16. CDR1 and CDR2 (germline): SGDLS, YYNGEE. The CDR3 contains 17 residues.

The chain combines TRBV7-2 with TRBJ1-1, with 8 bases aligning to TRBD1. This CDR3 has 14 amino acids. Germline trimming cut 5 bases from V and 6 bases from J; bases unmatched to any gene: 8. Germline CDR1 SGHTA, CDR2 FQGNSA. The CDR3 loop is CASSPHGQGPEAFF. DNA for the CDR3: TGTGCCAGCAGCCCCCACGGACAGGGCCCTGAAGCTTTCTTT.

This rearrangement joins TRBV5-1 to TRBJ2-7; D ambiguous. V was clipped by 3 bases and J by 2 bases, with 12 bases between them. The germline V gene has CDR1 SGHRS and CDR2 YFSETQ. There are 14 residues in the CDR3. CDR3 bases: TGCGCCAGCAGCTCAAGGACGGAGACCTACGAGCAGTACTTC. Protein product: CASSSRTETYEQYF.

The J gene is TRBJ2-3, the V gene TRBV28; D gene ambiguous. This CDR3 region has 15 residues. Trimming cost V 2 bases and J 4 bases, with 13 bases left between them. The germline V gene has CDR1 MDHEN and CDR2 SYDVKM. In DNA form, the CDR3 reads TGTGCCAGCAGTTTACAGCTCCTTCGCGCAGATACGCAGTATTTT. Translated, it gives CASSLQLLRADTQYF. The full variable domain, completed using reference TRBV28 and TRBJ2-3, is DVKVTQSSRYLVKRTGEKVFLECVQDMDHENMFWYRQDPGLGLRLIYFSYDVKMKEKGDIPEGYSVSREKKERFSLILESASTNQTSMYLCASSLQLLRADTQYFGPGTRLTVL.

The chain recombines TRBV5-4 with TRBJ1-6, with 7 nucleotides matching TRBD1. In germline, CDR1 is SGHNT, CDR2 YYREEE (reference sequence). The V gene end was trimmed by 4 bases and the J gene end by 8 bases; junction bases not matched to a gene: 6. The CDR3 contains 14 residues. The CDR3 loop reads CASSPRQGDSPLHF. As DNA, the CDR3 is TGTGCCAGCAGCCCTCGGCAGGGGGATTCACCCCTCCACTTT.